The T cell receptor beta chain described here comes from a study of OX40 agonist ivuxolimab in advanced cancers. Study-level results: Dosing at 0.1 to 3.0 mg/kg was accompanied by clonal expansion of CD4+ and CD8+ blood T cells by week 6.

This clone came up once. The antigen is unknown. There are 13 residues in the CDR3. V was pared by 6 bases and J by 7 bases, with 18 bases between. CDR1 is SQVTM and CDR2 is ANQGSEA in the germline V gene. Generated by immunoSEQ multiplex PCR, the TCRdb table keeps only in-frame clones and is missing some. There are about 91,000 clones in the sample; about 85% occur only once, and approximately 0.2% lies in the top ten. This specimen consisted of CD4+ or CD8+ T cells sorted from blood, obtained in a trial of the OX40 agonist ivuxolimab. The V gene is TRBV29-1, the J gene TRBJ1-2; D may be TRBD1 (6 bases). This receptor was obtained from an adult with an advanced solid tumor such as melanoma, head and neck, liver or kidney cancer. The CDR3 region is CSVVPGGGFGYTF. The CDR3 DNA sequence: TGCAGCGTCGTCCCAGGAGGGGGATTTGGCTACACCTTC.